One sample yielded the 8 T cell receptor beta chains listed below, sequenced in a study of blood T cell repertoires in COVID-19. Using immunoSEQ multiplex PCR, the repertoire was profiled, and TCRdb retains in-frame clones only, with some absent. The data show 350,000 or so clones, about 90% seen once. Sequencing was performed on peripheral blood. The receptor set was obtained from a man aged 18 to 35 with active or convalescent COVID-19.

This clone was detected once. This rearrangement joins TRBV19 to TRBJ1-5; 8 nucleotides line up with TRBD1. The CDR3 is made up of 17 amino acids. CDR1 and CDR2 from the germline V gene are LNHDA and SQIVND (reference sequence). Trimming took 5 bases from V and 1 from J; bases not matched to a gene: 10. The CDR3 DNA follows: TGTGCCAGTAGTCCCCTTCCACAGGGGGAGAGCAATCAGCCCCAGCATTTT. Its translation is CASSPLPQGESNQPQHF.

This clone occurred a few times. The rearrangement uses TRBV2 and TRBJ2-7, with D unresolved. This CDR3 has 16 amino acids. Trimming took 6 bases from V and 12 from J, leaving 30 bases between them. Germline CDR1 is SNHLY and CDR2 is FYNNEI. The CDR3, as DNA: TGTGCCAGCAGGAGGTCCGAGGCCGCAGTGTACTCTGCAGTGTACTTC. Protein: CASRRSEAAVYSAVYF. Full variable domain (remainder filled in from reference TRBV2 and TRBJ2-7): EPEVTQTPSHQVTQMGQEVILRCVPISNHLYFYWYRQILGQKVEFLVSFYNNEISEKSEIFDDQFSVERPDGSNFTLKIRSTKLEDSAMYFCASRRSEAAVYSAVYFGPGTRLTVT.

The chain recombines TRBV10-1 with TRBJ2-1, with D perhaps matching TRBD1 (7 bases). Germline V gene lookup returns CDR1 WNHNN and CDR2 SYGVQD (reference sequence). Trimming stripped 6 bases from V and 4 bases from J, with 16 bases between. This CDR3 contains 15 residues. CDR3 amino acids: CASSEGGTAYNEQFF. The CDR3 DNA is TGCGCCAGCAGCGAAGGGGGGACAGCTTACAATGAGCAGTTCTTC.

This chain joins TRBV9 and TRBJ1-3; D is perhaps TRBD1 (6 bases). The V end lost 6 bases, the J end lost 4 bases, and 17 bases lay between the germline ends. Germline V gene lookup returns CDR1 SGDLS and CDR2 YYNGEE. The CDR3 is made up of 15 amino acids. In nucleotides, the CDR3 is TGTGCCAGCACCCCACGGGCGGACAGAGGAAACACCATATATTTT. Translated, it gives CASTPRADRGNTIYF.

This clone was seen only once. This chain connects TRBV9 to TRBJ1-1, with TRBD1 matching over 12 bases. The CDR3 contains 15 residues. J lost 7 bases, V lost 0 bases, and 4 bases had no gene match. Germline CDR1 is SGDLS and CDR2 is YYNGEE. The CDR3 is CASSVEGTGGVEAFF. Here the CDR3 DNA reads TGTGCCAGCAGCGTAGAGGGGACAGGGGGCGTTGAAGCTTTCTTT. Variable domain in full (rest from reference TRBV9 and TRBJ1-1): DSGVTQTPKHLITATGQRVTLRCSPRSGDLSVYWYQQSLDQGLQFLIQYYNGEERAKGNILERFSAQQFPDLHSELNLSSLELGDSALYFCASSVEGTGGVEAFFGQGTRLTVV.

A few counts support this clone. This sample includes further DNA sequences coding for the same CDR3. The chain has TRBV24-1 and TRBJ1-5, with 8 bases fitting TRBD1. This CDR3 region has 16 residues. V dropped 4 bases and J dropped 2; count of bases not matched to a gene: 6. Germline CDR1 reads KGHDR; CDR2 reads SFDVKD. CDR3 coding DNA: TGTGCCACCAGTGACCCCGGACAGGGAGGCAATCAGCCCCAGCATTTT. It translates to CATSDPGQGGNQPQHF.

The chain is built from TRBV2 and TRBJ2-7; weak D call: TRBD2 (5 bases). Germline V gives CDR1 SNHLY, CDR2 FYNNEI. V was pared by 1 base and J by 0 bases, with 10 bases between. This CDR3 has 15 residues. Here the CDR3 DNA reads TGTGCCAGCAGTGAAGATCGAGGGATCTCCTACGAGCAGTACTTC. Translating gives CASSEDRGISYEQYF.

This rearrangement joins TRBV9 to TRBJ1-5; D is unresolved. This CDR3 has 15 residues. V lost 2 bases and J 0 bases, leaving 9 bases between the germline ends. Germline V gives CDR1 SGDLS, CDR2 YYNGEE. CDR3 residues: CASSVGLNSNQPQHF. The CDR3 nucleotides read TGTGCCAGCAGCGTTGGACTGAATAGCAATCAGCCCCAGCATTTT. Filled out from reference TRBV9 and TRBJ1-5, the complete variable domain reads DSGVTQTPKHLITATGQRVTLRCSPRSGDLSVYWYQQSLDQGLQFLIQYYNGEERAKGNILERFSAQQFPDLHSELNLSSLELGDSALYFCASSVGLNSNQPQHFGDGTRLSIL.